Shown below are 24 T cell receptor beta chains from a single sample sequenced in a study of OX40 agonist ivuxolimab in advanced cancers. Produced via immunoSEQ multiplex PCR; TCRdb's table is partial and in-frame only. The table has around 21,000 clones, 80% to 90% seen once. The sample in question was CD4+ or CD8+ T cells sorted from blood, obtained in a trial of the OX40 agonist ivuxolimab. These receptors came from an adult with an advanced solid tumor such as melanoma, head and neck, liver or kidney cancer.

The chain joins TRBV5-1 to TRBJ2-3; D call uncertain. The V end lost 5 bases, the J end lost 2 bases, and 18 bases lay between the germline ends. Looked up from germline, CDR1 is SGHRS and CDR2 is YFSETQ. CDR3 length: 16 amino acids. The CDR3 DNA reads TGCGCCAGCAGTGGGCTTGGGAAATCGAACACAGATACGCAGTATTTT. Its protein is CASSGLGKSNTDTQYF. Using reference TRBV5-1 and TRBJ2-3 for the parts outside the CDR3, the full variable domain is KAGVTQTPRYLIKTRGQQVTLSCSPISGHRSVSWYQQTPGQGLQFLFEYFSETQRNKGNFPGRFSGRQFSNSRSEMNVSTLELGDSALYLCASSGLGKSNTDTQYFGPGTRLTVL.

There are a few counts of this clone. This sequence joins TRBV7-5 and TRBJ2-2. TRBV7-5 is classified as a pseudogene. The CDR3 has 13 residues. The CDR3 region has the DNA TGTGCCTACGGACCGGACGGCACCGGGGAGCTGTTTTTT. It yields the protein CAYGPDGTGELFF.

The genes are TRBV4-3 and TRBJ2-1; either TRBD1 or TRBD2 may fit D (6 bases each). CDR1 and CDR2 (germline): LGHNA, YSLEER. V was shortened by 4 bases and J by 0 bases, with 13 bases between the two germline ends. CDR3 length: 16 residues. CDR3 protein: CASSLGGLLSYNEQFF. The CDR3 region has the DNA TGCGCCAGCAGCCTTGGGGGGCTGCTCTCCTACAATGAGCAGTTCTTC.

The chain couples TRBV7-3 to TRBJ2-7; 11 nucleotides line up with TRBD1. Germline V CDR1 and CDR2: SGHTA, FQGTGA. V lost 5 bases, J lost 6 bases, and 6 bases stayed unmatched. This CDR3 contains 14 residues. CDR3 protein: CASSHGQGATEQYF. The CDR3 DNA follows: TGTGCCAGCAGCCACGGACAGGGGGCGACCGAGCAGTACTTC.

A single count supports this clone. The chain links TRBV9 to TRBJ1-3; D is uncertain. Trimming took off 1 base at V and 2 bases at J, with 10 bases between the two ends. The CDR3 sequence is 15 residues long. CDR1 and CDR2 from the germline V gene are SGDLS and YYNGEE. CDR3 loop: CASSVISAPGNTIYF. Here the CDR3 DNA reads TGTGCCAGCAGCGTAATCTCGGCCCCTGGAAACACCATATATTTT.

The CDR3 DNA follows: TGTGCCAGCAGTTTATCCTCTGGAAACACCATATATTTT. This encodes CASSLSSGNTIYF. The rearrangement joins TRBV27 to TRBJ1-3; D call uncertain. The germline CDR1 and CDR2 sequences are MNHEY and SMNVEV (reference sequence). Trimming removed 0 bases at V and 0 bases at J, with 0 bases between. The CDR3 extends over 13 amino acids.

J is TRBJ2-3 and V is TRBV7-3; D remains ambiguous. V was trimmed by 2 bases and J by 1 base, leaving 10 bases between them. CDR3 length: 15 amino acids. Germline V lookup: CDR1 SGHTA, CDR2 FQGTGA. The CDR3 coding sequence is TGTGCCAGCAGCTTACTAGGCTCTGGCACAGATACGCAGTATTTT. It encodes CASSLLGSGTDTQYF.

CDR3 sequence: CASTSTDTQYF. CDR3 DNA: TGTGCCAGCACCAGCACAGATACGCAGTATTTT. This chain uses TRBV6-6 with TRBJ2-3; D uncertain. This CDR3 spans 11 amino acids. V gave up 7 bases and J gave up 0 bases, with 2 bases separating them. Germline lookup yields CDR1 MNHNY and CDR2 SVGAGI (reference sequence).

The genes are TRBV6-6 and TRBJ1-5; D uncertain. CDR3 length equals 15 residues. V shed 2 bases and J shed 11 bases, with 19 bases lying between them. Germline V gene sequence: CDR1 MNHNY, CDR2 SVGAGI (reference sequence). The CDR3 DNA reads TGTGCCAGCAGTTACCAAGAGGAGGCGCCACCCACCCAGCATTTT. Translation gives CASSYQEEAPPTQHF.

This clone has only a few counts. The chain joins TRBV7-9 to TRBJ2-1; TRBD2 matches 9 bases. V lost 2 bases, J lost 3 bases, and 2 bases stayed unmatched. The CDR3 is made up of 15 amino acids. The germline CDR1 and CDR2 sequences are SEHNR and FQNEAQ (reference sequence). CDR3 nucleotides: TGTGCCAGCAGCTTATCAGCGGGAGGCTACAATGAGCAGTTCTTC. This encodes CASSLSAGGYNEQFF.

This clone was found once. The chain recombines TRBV6-5 with TRBJ2-7; D call uncertain. Germline CDR1 MNHEY, CDR2 SVGAGI. This CDR3 has 9 amino acids. CDR3 amino acids: CAVGYEQYF. The DNA of the CDR3 is TGTGCGGTGGGCTACGAGCAGTACTTC.

This clone is medium-sized (0.01 to 0.1%) by share. Different DNA sequences within this sample yield the same CDR3. The CDR3 loop is CSVAGNEQFF. The CDR3, as DNA: TGCAGCGTGGCGGGGAATGAGCAGTTCTTC. The rearrangement links TRBV29-1 to TRBJ2-1; perhaps TRBD2 as D (6 bases). V gave up 6 bases and J gave up 7 bases, with 7 bases separating them. The germline CDR1 and CDR2 sequences are SQVTM and ANQGSEA. CDR3 length: 10 amino acids.

J is TRBJ2-5 and V is TRBV7-9, with a tentative D call TRBD1 (6 bases). Judging by the DNA end, TRBJ2-7 fits better; the J call may be wrong. Germline assignment: CDR1 SEHNR and CDR2 FQNEAQ (reference sequence). CDR3 length equals 14 residues. The CDR3 region has the DNA TGTGCCAGCAGCGGGGGACACCTGTATTACGAGCAGTACTTC. This codes for CASSGGHLYYEQYF.

A few counts support this clone. The V and J genes are TRBV6-1 and TRBJ1-1; D remains unclear. Germline V gives CDR1 MNHNS, CDR2 SASEGT. The V and J ends lost 3 bases and 3 bases respectively, with 23 bases between them. This CDR3 contains 18 residues. The CDR3 bases are TGTGCCAGCAGTGAGAAGGGATCAATAGGATACACCGACACTGAAGCTTTCTTT. Translation: CASSEKGSIGYTDTEAFF.

The gene calls are TRBV5-1 and TRBJ2-7; TRBD1 matches 9 bases. The junction had 2 bases not matched to a gene; V was cut back by 3 bases and J by 4 bases. The CDR3 runs 13 residues. Germline V lookup: CDR1 SGHRS, CDR2 YFSETQ. The chain's CDR3 is CASSSTGGYEQYF. The CDR3 nucleotides read TGCGCCAGCAGCTCGACAGGGGGGTACGAGCAGTACTTC.

This chain uses TRBV11-1 with TRBJ2-2; no clear D gene. V was shortened by 5 bases and J by 0 bases, with 7 bases between the two germline ends. This CDR3 contains 14 residues. Germline V gene data show CDR1 as SGHAT and CDR2 as FQDESV (reference sequence). In nucleotides, the CDR3 is TGTGCCAGCAGCCTCTGGGCGAACACCGGGGAGCTGTTTTTT. Translation: CASSLWANTGELFF.

The chain combines TRBV7-9 with TRBJ2-3, with unresolved D. CDR3 size: 13 residues. The germline V and J ends were trimmed by 3 bases and 1 base, with 5 bases remaining between them. Looked up from germline, CDR1 is SEHNR and CDR2 is FQNEAQ (reference sequence). CDR3 amino acids: CASSLYGTDTQYF. In nucleotides, the CDR3 is TGTGCCAGCAGCTTGTATGGCACAGATACGCAGTATTTT.

This sequence joins TRBV2 and TRBJ1-2, with unresolved D. Germline V gene lookup returns CDR1 SNHLY and CDR2 FYNNEI. Trimming took off 2 bases at V and 3 bases at J, with 13 bases between the two ends. The CDR3 runs 15 residues. As DNA, the CDR3 is TGTGCCAGCAGTGAATACGGCAGGTTGGACTATGGCTACACCTTC. This translates into CASSEYGRLDYGYTF.

The chain recombines TRBV5-4 with TRBJ2-7; 11 bases are shared with TRBD2. In germline, CDR1 is SGHNT, CDR2 YYREEE (reference sequence). CDR3 size: 14 residues. The V gene end was trimmed by 2 bases and the J gene end by 3 bases; junction bases not matched to a gene: 1. The CDR3 bases are TGTGCCAGCAGCTTAGGGACTAGCGGCTACGAGCAGTACTTC. Translating it yields CASSLGTSGYEQYF.

This rearrangement joins TRBV5-4 to TRBJ1-4; no clear D gene. Germline V gene lookup returns CDR1 SGHNT and CDR2 YYREEE (reference sequence). V was clipped by 0 bases and J by 8 bases, with 8 bases between them. There are 13 residues in the CDR3. The CDR3: CASSLEMGEKLFF. The CDR3 coding sequence is TGTGCCAGCAGCTTGGAGATGGGGGAAAAACTGTTTTTT.

V is TRBV7-3 and J is TRBJ2-3, with 7 positions matching TRBD2. V gave up 4 bases and J gave up 1 base; unmatched junction bases: 2. Germline values: CDR1 SGHTA, CDR2 FQGTGA. The CDR3 is made up of 14 amino acids. The CDR3: CASSSSGGTDTQYF. CDR3 bases: TGTGCCAGCAGCTCTAGCGGCGGCACAGATACGCAGTATTTT.

This clone was detected only once. CDR3 sequence reads: CASYVRDGAYEQYF. CDR3 coding DNA: TGTGCCAGCTACGTCCGGGACGGCGCCTACGAGCAGTACTTC. This chain connects TRBV2 to TRBJ2-7; D may correspond to TRBD1 or TRBD2 (5 bases each). The CDR3 contains 14 residues. Germline loops: CDR1 SNHLY, CDR2 FYNNEI. Deletions cut 8 bases from V and 2 bases from J, with 16 bases between.

This clone was recorded once. CDR3 coding DNA: TGTGCCAGCAGCTTTCAGACAGGGCCTGGGTATGCAGATACGCAGTATTTT. As protein: CASSFQTGPGYADTQYF. The genes are TRBV5-8 and TRBJ2-3; 7 bases are shared with TRBD1. Germline assignment: CDR1 SGHTS and CDR2 YDEGEE. With 2 bases clipped from V and 4 bases from J, the junction kept 13 bases outside the gene matches. This CDR3 has 17 residues.

For the CDR3, the DNA is TGTGCCTCAAAAAGAGAAGCGGGAGGTCTTAATGAGCAGTTCTTC. Protein product: CASKREAGGLNEQFF. V is TRBV7-6 and J is TRBJ2-1; TRBD2 agrees at 9 bases. Unmatched junction bases numbered 15, after V lost 11 bases and J lost 7 bases. Germline values: CDR1 SGHVS, CDR2 FNYEAQ. The CDR3 covers 15 residues.